The 2 T cell receptor beta chains given below trace back to one sample, sequenced in a study of human T cells and chemical hapten exposure. As to time point: pre-sensitization, week 0. The treatment: therapeutic diphenylcyclopropenone sensitization with weekly scalp DPC. TCRdb recomputed calls from the RACE reads with MiXCR, one row per CDR3 protein. The sample shows around 300,000 distinct CDR3 sequences, 5.5% of them seen only once. This material consisted of whole blood, taken in connection with sensitization to the hapten diphenylcyclopropenone (DPC). The receptors here all came from a woman aged 18-35 years with alopecia areata. Some clones in this sample may be carry-over from other donors' samples.

This clonotype was picked up many times. The CDR3 protein is CASSYTSSYEQYF. For the CDR3, the DNA is TGTGCCAGCAGTTACACTAGCTCCTACGAGCAGTACTTC. The V call is TRBV6-5, the J call TRBJ2-7, with D perhaps matching TRBD2 (5 bases). This CDR3 region has 13 residues. The germline V gene has CDR1 MNHEY and CDR2 SVGAGI. Between the trimmed V and J ends, which lost 2 bases and 0 bases, there was a span of 5 bases.

This rearrangement joins TRBV28 to TRBJ1-4; D unclear. The length of the CDR3 is 15 residues. Germline-derived CDR1 and CDR2 are MDHEN and SYDVKM. The V and J ends lost 4 bases and 5 bases respectively, with 14 bases between them. The CDR3 DNA reads TGTGCCAGCAGTTCCCCCGGACGGCCAAATGAAAAACTGTTTTTT. Translating it yields CASSSPGRPNEKLFF.